This record looks at one T cell receptor beta chain sequence and its context. Repertoires were generated with immunoSEQ multiplex PCR, while TCRdb's copy carries only in-frame clones and drops some. The table records 540,000 or so clones, roughly 74% of them present only once. This CDR3 has 15 residues. In germline, CDR1 is LNHDA, CDR2 SQIVND (reference sequence). Trimming shortened V by 1 base and J by 4 bases, and 14 bases separated the two germline ends. The data originate from a study of shared T cell receptors in the human thymus. The same data also went into a second study, on human thymus T cells. Turning to that study: Resected material from corrective heart surgery provided the thymus tissue analysed. Reports from related research described highly overlapping thymic repertoires among unrelated individuals.

This TCR derives from a boy younger than two with a congenital heart defect. The specimen sequenced was thymocytes. J is TRBJ2-7 and V is TRBV19; TRBD1 might be the D (7 bases). The CDR3 sequence is CASSIAVTGRYEQYF. The CDR3, as DNA: TGTGCCAGTAGTATAGCGGTGACAGGGAGGTACGAGCAGTACTTC. Looking up the rest from reference TRBV19 and TRBJ2-7 gives the full variable domain: DGGITQSPKYLFRKEGQNVTLSCEQNLNHDAMYWYRQDPGQGLRLIYYSQIVNDFQKGDIAEGYSVSREKKESFPLTVTSAQKNPTAFYLCASSIAVTGRYEQYFGPGTRLTVT.